The entry below gives a single TCR beta chain sequence along with its context. This specimen comes from a study of blood T cell repertoires in COVID-19. Original processing notes: Amplification of reference gene primers was used by the study to estimate nucleated cell counts. Some clones are missing from TCRdb's copy, which holds only in-frame ones; the method was immunoSEQ multiplex PCR. V, J and clone size derive from that table, while D and trimming were established from the DNA sequence. The sample has about 68,000 clones; 80% to 90% are singletons. The CDR3 sequence is 14 residues long. Germline CDR1 SGHTA, CDR2 FQGNSA. The V gene end was trimmed by 6 bases and the J gene end by 5 bases; junction bases not matched to a gene: 8.

This chain links TRBV7-2 with TRBJ1-1; 8 nucleotides match TRBD1. The TCR comes from a woman aged 55-75 years with acute or convalescent COVID-19. The sample comprised peripheral blood. The CDR3 coding sequence is TGTGCCAGCAGTAAGGGACAGGTTAGAACTGAAGCTTTCTTT. Translation: CASSKGQVRTEAFF.